What follows is one TCR beta chain and its context. This entry is derived from a study of blood T cell repertoires in COVID-19. Repertoires were generated with immunoSEQ multiplex PCR, while TCRdb's copy carries only in-frame clones and drops some. The data hold about 220,000 clones, with under 90% observed a single time. V lost 0 bases to trimming and J lost 4 bases, with 5 bases between them. This CDR3 has 12 amino acids. Germline V gene sequence: CDR1 SGHKS, CDR2 YYEKEE (reference sequence). The V call is TRBV5-5, the J call TRBJ2-7; D remains ambiguous. The specimen sequenced was peripheral blood. This receptor was taken from a woman of 80 years or more with acute or convalescent COVID-19. CDR3 region: CASSLAMYEQYF. CDR3 in DNA: TGTGCCAGCAGCTTGGCCATGTACGAGCAGTACTTC. Filled out from reference TRBV5-5 and TRBJ2-7, the complete variable domain reads DAGVTQSPTHLIKTRGQQVTLRCSPISGHKSVSWYQQVLGQGPQFIFQYYEKEERGRGNFPDRFSARQFPNYSSELNVNALLLGDSALYLCASSLAMYEQYFGPGTRLTVT.